The source of this T cell receptor beta chain is a study of control samples from healthy donors and cancer patients. V lost 0 bases to trimming and J lost 3 bases; unmatched junction nucleotides: 8. CDR1 and CDR2 (germline): MNHEY, SVGAGI. This CDR3 spans 16 amino acids. The data were produced by immunoSEQ multiplex PCR, yet TCRdb's version contains in-frame clones alone and is incomplete. The sample carries more than 150,000 clones, around nine tenths recorded once. The TCR comes from a woman aged 25-40 years in good health. The chain combines TRBV6-5 with TRBJ2-7; 7 bases are shared with TRBD2. Source material: blood. Here the CDR3 DNA reads TGTGCCAGCAGTTACTCCCCAGCGGGGCTAAGCTACGAGCAGTACTTC. Residues: CASSYSPAGLSYEQYF.